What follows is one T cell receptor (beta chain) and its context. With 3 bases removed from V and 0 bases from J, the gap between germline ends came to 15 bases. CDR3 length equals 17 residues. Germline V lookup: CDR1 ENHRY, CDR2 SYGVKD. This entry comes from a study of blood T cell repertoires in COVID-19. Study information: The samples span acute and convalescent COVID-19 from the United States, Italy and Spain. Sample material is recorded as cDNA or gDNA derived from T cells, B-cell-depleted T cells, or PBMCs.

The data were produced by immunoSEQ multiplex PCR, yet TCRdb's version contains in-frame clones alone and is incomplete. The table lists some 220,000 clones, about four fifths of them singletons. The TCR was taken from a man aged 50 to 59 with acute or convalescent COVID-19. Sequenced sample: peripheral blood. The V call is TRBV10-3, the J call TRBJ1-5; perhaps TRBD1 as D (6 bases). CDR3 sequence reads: CAISETGTPYSNQPQHF. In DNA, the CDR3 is TGTGCCATCAGTGAAACCGGGACACCTTATAGCAATCAGCCCCAGCATTTT.